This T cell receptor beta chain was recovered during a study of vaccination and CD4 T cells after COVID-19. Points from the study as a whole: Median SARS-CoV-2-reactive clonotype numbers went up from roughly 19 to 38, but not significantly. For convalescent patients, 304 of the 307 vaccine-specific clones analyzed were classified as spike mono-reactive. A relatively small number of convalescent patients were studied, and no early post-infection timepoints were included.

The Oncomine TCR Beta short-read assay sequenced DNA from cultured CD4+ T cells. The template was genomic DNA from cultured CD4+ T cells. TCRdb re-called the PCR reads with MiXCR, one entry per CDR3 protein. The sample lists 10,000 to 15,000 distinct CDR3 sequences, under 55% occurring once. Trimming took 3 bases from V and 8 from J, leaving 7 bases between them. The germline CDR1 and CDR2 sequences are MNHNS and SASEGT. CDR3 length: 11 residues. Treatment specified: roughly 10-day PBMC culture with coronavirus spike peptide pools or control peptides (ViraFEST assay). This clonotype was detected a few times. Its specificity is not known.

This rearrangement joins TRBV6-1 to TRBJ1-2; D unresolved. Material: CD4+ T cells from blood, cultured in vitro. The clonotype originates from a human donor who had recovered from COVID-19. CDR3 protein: CASSDSGGYTF. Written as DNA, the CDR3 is TGTGCCAGCAGTGACAGTGGAGGCTACACCTTC.